The 13 T cell receptor beta chains given below trace back to one sample, sequenced in a study of blood T cells in healthy people across ages. A second roughly 6 to 12 cycle PCR used barcoded and J-beta primers. Each CDR3 protein is one row after TCRdb ran MiXCR on the 5' RACE reads. The data show 700,000 to 850,000 distinct CDR3 sequences, about 53% seen once. The sample was blood. The receptors here all came from a man at least 80 years old in good health.

This chain links TRBV15 with TRBJ2-1; 10 bases fit TRBD2. Germline CDR1 and CDR2: LNHNV and YYDKDF (reference sequence). CDR3 length: 13 amino acids. V was pared by 5 bases and J by 8 bases, with 3 bases of the junction left unmatched. CDR3 loop: CATSVGLADEQFF. The CDR3 DNA is TGTGCCACCAGCGTCGGACTAGCGGATGAGCAGTTCTTC.

V is TRBV5-1 and J is TRBJ2-7; tentatively, D is TRBD1 or TRBD2 (5 bases each). CDR1 and CDR2 (germline): SGHRS, YFSETQ. The CDR3 is made up of 14 amino acids. V was cut by 4 bases and J by 10 bases, with 21 bases left in between. DNA of the CDR3: TGCGCCAGCAGCCAAGGGGACGGTTTGTCGGCCCAGTACTTC. This translates into CASSQGDGLSAQYF.

The chain has TRBV6-5 and TRBJ2-1; the D is unclear. Germline V gene sequence: CDR1 MNHEY, CDR2 SVGAGI. The length of the CDR3 is 14 residues. V was cut by 4 bases and J by 0 bases, with 7 bases left in between. The CDR3 loop is CASSSWGSYNEQFF. CDR3 bases: TGTGCCAGCAGTTCCTGGGGCTCCTACAATGAGCAGTTCTTC.

The chain is built from TRBV6-6 and TRBJ2-4, with D possibly being TRBD1 (6 bases). The end of the DNA fits TRBJ2-7 better, so the J call may be wrong. The CDR3 sequence is 17 residues long. Germline-derived CDR1 and CDR2 are MNHNY and SVGAGI (reference sequence). The CDR3 here is CASSYSPPGQGVNEQYF. CDR3 nucleotide sequence: TGTGCCAGCAGTTACTCTCCGCCGGGACAAGGAGTTAACGAGCAGTACTTC.

As to this clonotype: The junction departs from the called germline gene at one end, perhaps through a read error. The chain carries TRBV12-3 or TRBV12-4 and TRBJ1-6, with D hard to call. This CDR3 is built from 16 residues. CDR3 sequence: CANSSGWASYNSPLHF. In nucleotides, the CDR3 is TGTGCCAACAGTTCGGGATGGGCCTCCTATAATTCACCCCTCCACTTT.

This chain connects TRBV5-8 to TRBJ1-2; D uncertain. Trimming left V 2 bases short and J 8 bases short, with 13 bases between. CDR1 is SGHTS and CDR2 is YDEGEE in the germline V gene. The CDR3 is made up of 13 amino acids. The CDR3 reads CASSFREIRGYTF. CDR3 nucleotide sequence: TGTGCCAGCAGCTTCCGGGAGATAAGGGGCTACACCTTC. The whole variable domain, filled in from reference TRBV5-8 and TRBJ1-2, reads EAGVTQSPTHLIKTRGQQATLRCSPISGHTSVYWYQQALGLGLQFLLWYDEGEERNRGNFPPRFSGRQFPNYSSELNVNALELEDSALYLCASSFREIRGYTFGSGTRLTVV.

This clonotype was counted between two and nine times. The gene calls are TRBV7-3 and TRBJ2-7, with 12 bases lining up with TRBD1. Per germline, CDR1 SGHTA and CDR2 FQGTGA. Unmatched junction bases numbered 7, after V lost 3 bases and J lost 7 bases. CDR3 size: 15 residues. The CDR3 coding sequence is TGTGCCAGCAGCTTCCCGGGACAGGGGGCGAGAGAGCAGTACTTC. Protein product: CASSFPGQGAREQYF. The complete variable domain, with remaining parts taken from reference TRBV7-3 and TRBJ2-7, reads GAGVSQTPSNKVTEKGKYVELRCDPISGHTALYWYRQSLGQGPEFLIYFQGTGAADDSGLPNDRFFAVRPEGSVSTLKIQRTERGDSAVYLCASSFPGQGAREQYFGPGTRLTVT.

This clonotype was detected only a few times. The rearrangement joins TRBV6-5 to TRBJ2-4; 10 bases match TRBD2. The DNA matches TRBJ2-5 better at its end, which makes the J call doubtful. The germline V gene has CDR1 MNHEY and CDR2 SVGAGI. The CDR3 length is 14 residues. CDR3 sequence: CASSRLTSGETQYF. The DNA of the CDR3 is TGTGCCAGCAGTCGCTTGACTAGCGGGGAGACCCAGTACTTC.

The chain links TRBV11-2 to TRBJ1-1; 7 bases align to TRBD1. The CDR3 spans 12 residues. With 5 bases clipped from V and 10 bases from J, the junction kept 7 bases outside the gene matches. CDR1 and CDR2 from the germline V gene are SGHAT and FQNNGV. This chain's CDR3 is CASSQVAGGAFF. CDR3 in DNA: TGTGCCAGCAGCCAAGTGGCAGGGGGAGCTTTCTTT.

The rearrangement uses TRBV20-1 and TRBJ2-3; the D gene is possibly TRBD2 (6 bases). From germline, CDR1 is DFQATT and CDR2 SNEGSKA (reference sequence). Trimming pared 6 bases from V and 0 bases from J, leaving 16 bases between. The CDR3 covers 15 residues. The CDR3: CSAPWAGSSTDTQYF. In DNA form, the CDR3 reads TGCAGTGCGCCGTGGGCGGGAAGTAGCACAGATACGCAGTATTTT.

The chain uses TRBV10-3 and TRBJ2-1; 7 nucleotides line up with TRBD2. Germline V gene sequence: CDR1 ENHRY, CDR2 SYGVKD. The CDR3 consists of 13 residues. V lost 2 bases and J lost 6; bases outside the gene matches: 1. The CDR3 sequence is CAISEGRANEQFF. The CDR3 DNA reads as TGTGCCATCAGTGAGGGGAGGGCCAATGAGCAGTTCTTC.

The genes are TRBV12-3 or TRBV12-4 and TRBJ2-7; TRBD2 is a possible D gene (6 bases). The CDR3 sequence is 14 residues long. The V and J ends lost 1 base and 4 bases respectively, with 11 bases between them. CDR3 nucleotide sequence: TGTGCCAGCAGTTTAGGGGGACTGGTGTACGAGCAGTACTTC. Amino acids: CASSLGGLVYEQYF.

With respect to this clonotype: Sequence at one end of the junction differs from germline and may be a read error. The V gene is TRBV7-2, the J gene TRBJ2-3; the match to TRBD2 covers 8 bases. Germline V gives CDR1 SGHTA, CDR2 FQGNSA. CDR3 size: 13 residues. In DNA, the CDR3 is TGTGCCAGCAGCGTAGCGGGAAAAGATACGCAGTATTTT. It is translated as CASSVAGKDTQYF.